This TCR beta chain came from a study of blood T cell repertoires in COVID-19. Study summary: COVID-19 samples, acute and convalescent, were from the United States, Italy and Spain. Sample material is recorded as cDNA or gDNA derived from T cells, B-cell-depleted T cells, or PBMCs.

In the source study's methods: Estimation of nucleated cell counts was performed using reference gene primer amplification. The assay was immunoSEQ multiplex PCR, and TCRdb's table has in-frame clones only and misses some. V, J and clone size are those of that table, while D and trimming were read from the DNA. The sample has some 48,000 clones, less than 85% seen once; the top ten hold 2.5%. With V trimmed by 10 bases and J by 3 bases, 5 bases remained unmatched. This CDR3 comprises 13 residues. From germline, CDR1 is SGHNT and CDR2 YENEEA. This receptor was taken from a man in his forties or fifties with acute or convalescent COVID-19. Material for sequencing was peripheral blood. V gene TRBV11-3 combines with J gene TRBJ2-2, with TRBD1 matching 7 bases. Here the CDR3 reads CAKGGCYTGELFF. The CDR3, as DNA: TGTGCCAAAGGGGGCTGTTACACCGGGGAGCTGTTTTTT.